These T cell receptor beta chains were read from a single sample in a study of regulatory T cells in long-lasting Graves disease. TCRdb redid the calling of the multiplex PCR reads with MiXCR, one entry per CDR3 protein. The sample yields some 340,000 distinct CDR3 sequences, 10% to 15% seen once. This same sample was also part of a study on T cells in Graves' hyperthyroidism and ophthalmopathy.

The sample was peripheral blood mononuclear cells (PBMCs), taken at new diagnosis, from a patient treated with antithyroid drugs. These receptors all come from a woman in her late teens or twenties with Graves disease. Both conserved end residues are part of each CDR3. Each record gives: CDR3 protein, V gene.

CDR3aa: CSVRELAGLYEQYF; v_gene: TRBV20-1
CDR3aa: CASSQELRTSGYNEQFF; v_gene: TRBV3-1
CDR3aa: CASSHGQGAISSGANVLTF; v_gene: TRBV6-1
CDR3aa: CASRTTYEQYF; v_gene: TRBV6-1
CDR3aa: CASTWRSGANVLTF; v_gene: TRBV12-3/TRBV12-4
CDR3aa: CSATGTARFPPYNEQFF; v_gene: TRBV20-1
CDR3aa: CASNPREGSYNEQFF; v_gene: TRBV2
CDR3aa: CASSLMSDTEAFF; v_gene: TRBV9
CDR3aa: CASSFNRGNTGELFF; v_gene: TRBV7-9
CDR3aa: CASSLFGVSVQEAQYF; v_gene: TRBV5-6
CDR3aa: CSAVTRSGANVLTF; v_gene: TRBV20-1
CDR3aa: CASSFSVPGQGRPYNSPLHF; v_gene: TRBV7-9
CDR3aa: CASSPSPWTGKNTGELFF; v_gene: TRBV28
CDR3aa: CSAKVWGLLSNYGYTF; v_gene: TRBV20-1
CDR3aa: CASSPLESFYPYEQYF; v_gene: TRBV7-3
CDR3aa: CASSLAGYSEKLFF; v_gene: TRBV7-9
CDR3aa: CASSPPAGVGYGQYF; v_gene: TRBV4-1
CDR3aa: CASSHPTDRANQPQHF; v_gene: TRBV4-1
CDR3aa: CASNEGLEADTQYF; v_gene: TRBV6-4
CDR3aa: CASKADNTGELFF; v_gene: TRBV5-1
CDR3aa: CASTGFPEETQYF; v_gene: TRBV2
CDR3aa: CASSLSPGSTNGYTF; v_gene: TRBV12-3/TRBV12-4
CDR3aa: CASSQGARGSYEQYF; v_gene: TRBV4-3
CDR3aa: CSVPVLRGKGTDTQYF; v_gene: TRBV29-1
CDR3aa: CASESMGDSGNTIYF; v_gene: TRBV6-2/TRBV6-3
CDR3aa: CASSLTGGANEQFF; v_gene: TRBV7-2
CDR3aa: CASRAGNTEAFF; v_gene: TRBV6-1
CDR3aa: CASTPLGDSSYNEQFF; v_gene: TRBV6-1
CDR3aa: CASISAGELFF; v_gene: TRBV6-1
CDR3aa: CASSLVGGLQETQYF; v_gene: TRBV11-2
CDR3aa: CASSLSLGYQPQHF; v_gene: TRBV27
CDR3aa: CASSFRRQPYGYTF; v_gene: TRBV13
CDR3aa: CASSRTGSNQPQHF; v_gene: TRBV2
CDR3aa: CASSLPTRDQFSSYEQYF; v_gene: TRBV7-2
CDR3aa: CASSSRALSTEQFF; v_gene: TRBV7-9
CDR3aa: CASSIVVRNTEAFF; v_gene: TRBV19
CDR3aa: CSARQLAGSPNIQHF; v_gene: TRBV20-1
CDR3aa: CASSLRTGSTDTQYF; v_gene: TRBV14
CDR3aa: CASSYGTSSEQYF; v_gene: TRBV5-1
CDR3aa: CSAPGGGVGNEQFF; v_gene: TRBV20-1
CDR3aa: CASSEKGTDTQYF; v_gene: TRBV25-1
CDR3aa: CSGTELSNEQFF; v_gene: TRBV20-1
CDR3aa: CASSQQPGQKTGYTF; v_gene: TRBV4-2
CDR3aa: CSAGWDFEQYF; v_gene: TRBV20-1
CDR3aa: CASNPGGREVSFAKNIQYF; v_gene: TRBV19
CDR3aa: CSASPRDRVSETQYF; v_gene: TRBV20-1
CDR3aa: CAISVRTSLPPFDRNQPQHF; v_gene: TRBV10-3
CDR3aa: CASMTGMNTEAFF; v_gene: TRBV27
CDR3aa: CASSLGTGRVKNTEAFF; v_gene: TRBV11-2
CDR3aa: CASSQGAGGLQPQHF; v_gene: TRBV4-1
CDR3aa: CASSLAGVSNEQFF; v_gene: TRBV11-2
CDR3aa: CASSQGPAREQFF; v_gene: TRBV14
CDR3aa: CASSPDSLSGANVLTF; v_gene: TRBV18
CDR3aa: CASSYSRGYGYTF; v_gene: TRBV6-2/TRBV6-3
CDR3aa: CASIRTGSTDTQYF; v_gene: TRBV6-2/TRBV6-3
CDR3aa: CASSNRDNLHF; v_gene: TRBV12-3/TRBV12-4